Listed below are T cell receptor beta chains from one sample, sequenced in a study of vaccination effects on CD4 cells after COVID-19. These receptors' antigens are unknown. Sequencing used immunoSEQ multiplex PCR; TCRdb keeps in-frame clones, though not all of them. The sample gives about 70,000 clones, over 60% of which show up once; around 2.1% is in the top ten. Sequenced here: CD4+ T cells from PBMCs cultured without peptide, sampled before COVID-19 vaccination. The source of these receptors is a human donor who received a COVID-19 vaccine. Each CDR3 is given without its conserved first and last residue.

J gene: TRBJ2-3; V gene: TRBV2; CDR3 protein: ASIHRGPDTQY
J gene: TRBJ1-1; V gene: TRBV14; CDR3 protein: ASSQGRLGLNTEAF
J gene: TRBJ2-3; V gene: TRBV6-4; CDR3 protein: ASSLRTGGLTDTQY
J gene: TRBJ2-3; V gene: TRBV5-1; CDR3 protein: ASANQGTDTQY
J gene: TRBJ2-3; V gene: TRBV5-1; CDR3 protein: ASSPRTGIPTDTQY
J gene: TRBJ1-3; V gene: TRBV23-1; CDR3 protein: ASEITGVAGNTIY
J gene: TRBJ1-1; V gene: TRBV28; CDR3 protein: ASRLRDTANTEAF
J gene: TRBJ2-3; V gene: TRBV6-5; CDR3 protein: ASSSRWGGPADTQY
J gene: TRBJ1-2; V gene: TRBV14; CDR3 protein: ASSHPGVGKGRASYGYT
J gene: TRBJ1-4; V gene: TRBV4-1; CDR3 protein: ASSQDRSEKLF
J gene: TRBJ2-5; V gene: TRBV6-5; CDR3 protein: ASSFSHGLQETQY
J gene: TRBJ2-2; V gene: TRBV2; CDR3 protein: ASSEGTGELF
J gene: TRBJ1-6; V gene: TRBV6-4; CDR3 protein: ASSEVRSIYNSPLH
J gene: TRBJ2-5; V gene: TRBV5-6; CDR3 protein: ASSPGQGTHQETQY
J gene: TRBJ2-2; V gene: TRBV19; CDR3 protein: ASSSRGQGGTGELF
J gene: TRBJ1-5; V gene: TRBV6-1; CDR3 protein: ASSDRDSRNQPQH
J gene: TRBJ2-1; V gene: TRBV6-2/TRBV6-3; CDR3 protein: ASSVGAGALYNEQF
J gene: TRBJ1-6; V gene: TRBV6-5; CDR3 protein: ASSVSGTGTLPLH
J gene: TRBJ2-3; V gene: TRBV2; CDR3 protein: ASVGQGTDTQY
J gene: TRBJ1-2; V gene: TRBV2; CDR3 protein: ASRVGYT
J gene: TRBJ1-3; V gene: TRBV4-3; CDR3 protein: ASSLTYVGATIY
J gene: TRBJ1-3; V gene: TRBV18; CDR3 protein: ASPSQERGEIGNTIY
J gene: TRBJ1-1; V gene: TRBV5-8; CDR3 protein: ASILNRDRDTEAF
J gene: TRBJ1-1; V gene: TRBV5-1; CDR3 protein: ASSTWGRDLSEAF
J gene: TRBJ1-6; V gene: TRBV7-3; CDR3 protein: ASSSDGTGGSPLH
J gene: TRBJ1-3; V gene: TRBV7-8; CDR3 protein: ASSPDRGNTIY
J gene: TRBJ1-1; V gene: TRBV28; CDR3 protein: ASSAHSGSNTEAF
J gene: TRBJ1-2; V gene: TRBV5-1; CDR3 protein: ASSSDRGGYT
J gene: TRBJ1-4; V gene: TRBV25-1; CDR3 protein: ASRNYEKLF
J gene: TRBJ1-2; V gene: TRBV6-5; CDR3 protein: ASRTTGNGYT
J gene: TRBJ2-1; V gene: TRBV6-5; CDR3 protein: ASPGGGIRHEQF
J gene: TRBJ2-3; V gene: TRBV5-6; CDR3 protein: ASSSPPGLVTDTQY
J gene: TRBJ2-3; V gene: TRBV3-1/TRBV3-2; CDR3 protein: ASSQRQGSTDTQY